Shown below are 30 T cell receptor beta chains from a single sample sequenced in a study of T cell repertoires in cytomegalovirus infection. TCRdb reprocessed the reads via MiXCR and lists one record per CDR3 protein. The sample lists roughly 640,000 distinct CDR3 sequences, around 24% occurring once. What was sequenced was CD8+ T cells from PBMCs. These receptors all come from a human donor in good health (CMV status not recorded). Some clones in this sample may be carry-over from other donors' samples.

Many counts were recorded for this clonotype. This chain links TRBV7-3 with TRBJ1-1, with 7 bases matching TRBD1. V shed 5 bases and J 6 bases; nucleotides not matched to a gene: 6. Germline CDR1 is SGHTA and CDR2 is FQGTGA. The CDR3 is 13 amino acids. CDR3 sequence: CASSPQGVAEAFF. CDR3 in DNA: TGTGCCAGCAGCCCTCAGGGGGTCGCTGAAGCTTTCTTT.

The chain couples TRBV10-3 to TRBJ2-1, with D uncertain. CDR3 length equals 15 residues. Germline lookup yields CDR1 ENHRY and CDR2 SYGVKD. V was shortened by 5 bases and J by 0 bases, with 11 bases between the two germline ends. The CDR3: CAISFGDSSYNEQFF. CDR3 DNA: TGTGCCATCAGTTTTGGTGATAGCTCCTACAATGAGCAGTTCTTC.

This chain joins TRBV28 and TRBJ2-7, with 10 bases fitting TRBD2. Germline V gene sequence: CDR1 MDHEN, CDR2 SYDVKM. Germline trimming cut 5 bases from V and 3 bases from J; bases unmatched to any gene: 19. The CDR3 spans 19 residues. The DNA of the CDR3 is TGTGCCAGCAGTCCAATCGGCGGTGGGCTAGCGGGGGTAAACTACGAGCAGTACGTC. Translating gives CASSPIGGGLAGVNYEQYV.

At least ten counts were recorded for this clonotype. The chain joins TRBV7-8 to TRBJ2-3, with TRBD2 identical over 8 bases. The CDR3 is 15 residues long. Germline lookup yields CDR1 SGHVS and CDR2 FQNEAQ. V trimming: 5 bases; J trimming: 5 bases; junction bases outside the gene matches: 9. In nucleotides, the CDR3 is TGTGCCAGCAGCCTGAAGCGGGGGATCAGAGATACGCAGTATTTT. It codes for CASSLKRGIRDTQYF. Full variable domain (outside the CDR3, taken from reference TRBV7-8 and TRBJ2-3): GAGVSQSPRYKVAKRGQDVALRCDPISGHVSLFWYQQALGQGPEFLTYFQNEAQLDKSGLPSDRFFAERPEGSVSTLKIQRTQQEDSAVYLCASSLKRGIRDTQYFGPGTRLTVL.

As regards this clonotype: A much more abundant neighbour one base away suggests this may be a read error. The chain links TRBV28 to TRBJ2-7, with D possibly TRBD1 on 6 matching bases. This CDR3 has 14 residues. Germline-derived CDR1 and CDR2 are MDHEN and SYDVKM. The CDR3 DNA follows: TGTGTCAGCAGTAGCCGGGACACAGACTACGAGCAGTACGTC. It specifies CVSSSRDTDYEQYV.

This sequence joins TRBV12-3 or TRBV12-4 and TRBJ2-2; 7 bases are a match to TRBD2. The ends lost 9 bases at V and 7 bases at J; junction bases unmatched: 14. The CDR3 is made up of 15 amino acids. Here the CDR3 reads CASKPTGGGVGELFF. The CDR3 DNA sequence: TGTGCCAGTAAGCCCACAGGCGGGGGTGTCGGGGAGCTGTTTTTT.

This chain uses TRBV4-1 with TRBJ2-1; D is perhaps TRBD2 (6 bases). Trimming left V 1 base short and J 8 bases short, with 24 bases between. CDR1 is MGHRA and CDR2 is YSYEKL in the germline V gene. CDR3 length: 18 residues. The CDR3 reads CASSQGSNGGEVGDEQFF. The CDR3 nucleotides are TGCGCCAGCAGCCAAGGCTCCAACGGGGGTGAGGTTGGGGATGAGCAGTTCTTC.

This clonotype has ten or more counts. The genes are TRBV7-8 and TRBJ1-1, with D unclear. V dropped 0 bases and J dropped 4 bases, with 12 bases sitting between them. From germline, CDR1 is SGHVS and CDR2 FQNEAQ. The CDR3 length is 15 residues. CDR3 in amino acids: CASSLARLGITEAFF. In DNA form, the CDR3 reads TGTGCCAGCAGCTTAGCCAGGCTTGGAATCACTGAAGCTTTCTTT.

This clonotype was seen a few times. This chain joins TRBV10-2 and TRBJ1-1; D is uncertain. Germline CDR1 and CDR2: WSHSY and SAAADI. The ends were cut back, 7 bases at V and 1 base at J, with 19 bases in the middle. The CDR3 sequence is 16 residues long. CDR3 bases: TGCGCCAGCACCACATCGGTAGGGATTGCGAACACTGAAGCTTTCTTT. This encodes CASTTSVGIANTEAFF.

This clonotype was seen at least ten times. The chain recombines TRBV4-1 with TRBJ2-1; D gene unclear. V gave up 4 bases and J gave up 7 bases, with 14 bases separating them. The CDR3 length is 14 residues. Germline assignment: CDR1 MGHRA and CDR2 YSYEKL. Written as DNA, the CDR3 is TGCGCCAGCAGCCCGCTACCTGGCCAGAATGAGCAGTTCTTC. Amino acids: CASSPLPGQNEQFF.

The chain links TRBV12-3 or TRBV12-4 to TRBJ2-2; D unclear. With 6 bases removed from V and 3 bases from J, the gap between germline ends came to 11 bases. The CDR3 is 14 amino acids. CDR3 amino acids: CASSRAGDTGELFF. In DNA form, the CDR3 reads TGTGCCAGCAGCCGGGCTGGCGACACCGGGGAGCTGTTTTTT.

J is TRBJ2-7 and V is TRBV2; tentative D call: TRBD1 (6 bases). Germline V lookup: CDR1 SNHLY, CDR2 FYNNEI. The ends were cut back, 10 bases at V and 4 bases at J, with 14 bases in the middle. CDR3 length: 12 residues. CDR3: CATTGNVYEQYF. The CDR3 DNA reads as TGTGCCACTACAGGGAACGTGTACGAGCAGTACTTC.

This clonotype has more than one count but fewer than ten. The rearrangement uses TRBV12-3 or TRBV12-4 and TRBJ2-4; no clear D gene. V lost 5 bases and J 0 bases, leaving 14 bases between the germline ends. The CDR3 has 16 amino acids. For the CDR3, the DNA is TGTGCCAGCAGTATTCGGAGAGATCTAGCCAAAAACATTCAGTACTTC. Translated, it gives CASSIRRDLAKNIQYF.

This rearrangement joins TRBV6-2 or TRBV6-3 to TRBJ2-3, with D unresolved. The CDR3 consists of 14 residues. The germline V gene has CDR1 MNHEY and CDR2 SVGEGT. V shed 4 bases and J shed 3 bases, with 11 bases lying between them. CDR3 nucleotides: TGTGCCAGCAGTTCCTTTGGACGAACAGATACGCAGTATTTT. Translated: CASSSFGRTDTQYF.

This chain uses TRBV28 with TRBJ1-1, with no clear D. The CDR3 sequence is 14 residues long. V was pared by 10 bases and J by 1 base, with 16 bases between. Per germline, CDR1 MDHEN and CDR2 SYDVKM. DNA of the CDR3: TGTGCCAACACCTTATCGTACTCGAACACTGAAGCTTTCTTT. Translating it yields CANTLSYSNTEAFF.

This clonotype was recorded a few times. This chain connects TRBV7-6 to TRBJ2-7; D might be TRBD2 (6 bases). Germline V gives CDR1 SGHVS, CDR2 FNYEAQ. The CDR3 totals 15 residues. V lost 4 bases and J lost 0, with 13 bases in between. DNA of the CDR3: TGTGCCAGCAGCTACCGGGACTCGAGCTCCTACGAGCAGTACTTC. It translates to CASSYRDSSSYEQYF. The whole variable domain, remainder taken from reference TRBV7-6 and TRBJ2-7, is GAGVSQSPRYKVTKRGQDVALRCDPISGHVSLYWYRQALGQGPEFLTYFNYEAQQDKSGLPNDRFSAERPEGSISTLTIQRTEQRDSAMYRCASSYRDSSSYEQYFGPGTRLTVT.

This clonotype was found a few times. The V call is TRBV6-2 or TRBV6-3, the J call TRBJ1-6; the match to TRBD1 covers 9 bases. This CDR3 is 14 amino acids long. With 11 bases clipped from V and 10 bases from J, the junction kept 12 bases outside the gene matches. CDR1 MNHEY and CDR2 SVGEGT come from the germline V gene. The CDR3 DNA reads TGTGCCTCAGACTTCGGGACAGGGACCTCACCCCTCCACTTT. It encodes CASDFGTGTSPLHF.

The chain combines TRBV10-2 with TRBJ2-7; the D is unclear. Germline CDR1 reads WSHSY; CDR2 reads SAAADI. V dropped 2 bases and J dropped 1 base, with 3 bases sitting between them. The CDR3 totals 12 residues. Here the CDR3 DNA reads TGCGCCAGCAGTGAGATTTCCTACGAGCAGTACTTC. Translated, it gives CASSEISYEQYF.

This chain uses TRBV3-1 with TRBJ2-1; D is undetermined. The CDR3 has 15 amino acids. Deletions cut 5 bases from V and 0 bases from J, with 11 bases between. Per the germline V gene, CDR1 is LGHDT and CDR2 is YNNKEL (reference sequence). This chain's CDR3 is CASSVILSSYNEQFF. In nucleotides, the CDR3 is TGTGCCAGCAGCGTCATCCTCAGCTCCTACAATGAGCAGTTCTTC.

This clonotype was recorded many times. The chain links TRBV28 to TRBJ1-1; D is undetermined. The CDR3 is made up of 15 amino acids. V was shortened by 3 bases and J by 3 bases, with 14 bases between the two germline ends. Germline CDR1 is MDHEN and CDR2 is SYDVKM. The chain's CDR3 is CASSLRQRIDTEAFF. The CDR3 DNA reads TGTGCCAGCAGTTTGCGGCAACGGATCGACACTGAAGCTTTCTTT.

The rearrangement joins TRBV4-1 to TRBJ2-7; D is possibly TRBD1 or TRBD2 (6 bases each). V was shortened by 6 bases and J by 0 bases, with 18 bases between the two germline ends. Germline CDR1 MGHRA, CDR2 YSYEKL. CDR3 size: 16 residues. CDR3: CASSLSLGGTSYEQYF. The CDR3 DNA reads TGCGCCAGCAGTCTTTCTTTAGGGGGGACCTCCTACGAGCAGTACTTC.

Only a few counts were recorded for this clonotype. The CDR3: CASSLDSTPYNEQFF. The CDR3 DNA follows: TGCGCCAGCAGCTTGGACTCCACCCCTTACAATGAGCAGTTCTTC. The V and J genes are TRBV5-1 and TRBJ2-1; no definite D call. Germline loops: CDR1 SGHRS, CDR2 YFSETQ. This CDR3 spans 15 amino acids. Deletions cut 0 bases from V and 4 bases from J, with 11 bases between.

This clonotype was found many times. J is TRBJ2-7 and V is TRBV25-1; unclear D gene. Germline V lookup: CDR1 MGHDK, CDR2 SYGVNS. V lost 6 bases and J 3 bases, leaving 9 bases between the germline ends. The CDR3 is 12 residues long. The CDR3 reads CASRSQVYEQYF. The CDR3 DNA follows: TGTGCCAGCAGAAGCCAAGTCTACGAGCAGTACTTC.

J is TRBJ1-2 and V is TRBV4-3, with no clear D. The CDR3 totals 18 residues. Germline V gene data show CDR1 as LGHNA and CDR2 as YSLEER. Trimming removed 2 bases at V and 0 bases at J, with 19 bases between. CDR3 protein: CASSQRRAEIPTNYGYTF. The CDR3 DNA is TGCGCCAGCAGCCAAAGACGGGCAGAGATCCCTACTAACTATGGCTACACCTTC.

In this sample, this clonotype turned up a few times. The rearrangement joins TRBV20-1 to TRBJ1-2, with D possibly being TRBD1 (6 bases). The CDR3 loop spans 15 amino acids. Trimming took off 0 bases at V and 8 bases at J, with 19 bases between the two ends. Per the germline V gene, CDR1 is DFQATT and CDR2 is SNEGSKA (reference sequence). CDR3 sequence (DNA): TGCAGTGCTAGAGATCTGAGGGGGAAGGCCCTAGGCTACACCTTC. Its translation is CSARDLRGKALGYTF.

As regards this clonotype: It may be a read error: a sequence one base away is much more abundant. This chain's CDR3 is CASSDGATYNEQFF. In nucleotides, the CDR3 is TGTGCCAGCAGTGACGGAGCCACCTACAATGAGCAGTTCTTC. The chain combines TRBV28 with TRBJ2-1; D unresolved. CDR1 MDHEN and CDR2 SYDVKM come from the germline V gene. Trimming cost V 5 bases and J 2 bases, with 10 bases left between them. This CDR3 is built from 14 residues.

There are a few counts of this clonotype. V usage is TRBV20-1 and J usage is TRBJ1-5; no clear D. Germline CDR1 and CDR2: DFQATT and SNEGSKA (reference sequence). Between the trimmed V and J ends, which lost 1 base and 7 bases, there was a span of 11 bases. The CDR3 loop spans 13 amino acids. The CDR3 sequence is CSARVSRSQPQHF. CDR3 nucleotides: TGCAGTGCTAGAGTTTCTCGGTCCCAGCCCCAGCATTTT.

This rearrangement joins TRBV5-5 to TRBJ2-1; 8 bases align to TRBD1. Germline lookup yields CDR1 SGHKS and CDR2 YYEKEE (reference sequence). Trimming at V came to 4 bases and at J to 3 bases, leaving 9 bases not matched to a gene. This CDR3 contains 16 residues. Here the CDR3 reads CASSLNSRGLYNEQFF. In nucleotides, the CDR3 is TGTGCCAGCAGCCTAAATAGCAGGGGGCTCTACAATGAGCAGTTCTTC.

V usage is TRBV20-1 and J usage is TRBJ1-2; a weak D match, TRBD1 (6 bases). Germline V CDR1 and CDR2: DFQATT, SNEGSKA (reference sequence). The V and J ends lost 2 bases and 4 bases respectively, with 17 bases between them. This CDR3 region has 15 residues. The CDR3 region has the DNA TGCAGTGCTAGAAACCCTCAGGGGCTTGGCTATGGCTACACCTTC. Protein sequence: CSARNPQGLGYGYTF.

The chain employs TRBV6-2 or TRBV6-3 and TRBJ1-2, with a weak D call TRBD1 (6 bases). This CDR3 comprises 18 residues. In germline, CDR1 is MNHEY, CDR2 SVGEGT. V lost 0 bases and J 5 bases, leaving 22 bases between the germline ends. The CDR3 sequence: CASSYSIPQGKITYGYTF. The CDR3 nucleotides are TGTGCCAGCAGTTACTCGATTCCTCAGGGGAAGATAACGTATGGCTACACCTTC.